The clone carrying this TCR beta chain was seen at least ten times. Its antigen is not identified. Prior to thyroid surgery, none of the patients had received any treatment. How the authors handled the data: The study built a papillary thyroid cancer distant-metastasis classifier from CDR3 differences across clinicopathological groups. TCRdb re-analyzed the PCR reads using MiXCR. The V and J calls were not made by the authors but by TCRdb's processing. Found here are around 25,000 clones, over 25% of them singletons; the top ten hold around 20%. V was cut by 4 bases and J by 7 bases, with 11 bases left in between. CDR3 size: 12 residues. Germline CDR1 LGHDT, CDR2 YNNKEL (reference sequence). The sample originates from a study of metastatic and nonmetastatic thyroid tumors. The wider study: Patients with malignant and benign thyroid disease provided blood and tumor or nodule tissue, whose repertoires were compared. Points from the study as a whole: For both blood and tumor, malignant thyroid tumors reportedly showed significantly higher TCR beta diversity than benign nodules did.

The sequence came from a male donor with papillary thyroid cancer or a benign thyroid nodule (not recorded which). Some clones in this sample may be carry-over from other donors' samples. The V call is TRBV3-1, the J call TRBJ2-7; no definite D call. Sequenced input: blood. The CDR3 DNA reads TGTGCCAGCAGCCTTAGCCTTGGTGAGCAGTACTTC. Protein sequence: CASSLSLGEQYF.